The clone carrying this TCR beta chain was detected only a few times. These data originate in a study of response to subunit inactivated influenza vaccine. Each CDR3 protein is one row after TCRdb ran MiXCR on the RT-PCR reads. This table holds roughly 760,000 distinct CDR3 sequences, 21% found once. The CDR3 length is 15 residues. V was trimmed by 6 bases and J by 0 bases, leaving 12 bases between them. Germline V gives CDR1 MNHEY, CDR2 SVGEGT. This specimen was PBMCs from blood, taken less than 6 days after vaccination. The clonotype comes from a man between 45 and 60 years old who received an inactivated influenza vaccine. The V gene is TRBV6-2 or TRBV6-3, the J gene TRBJ2-1, with a possible D match to TRBD2 (5 bases). In DNA form, the CDR3 reads TGTGCCAGCAGCGTTAGCGAGGGCTCCTACAATGAGCAGTTCTTC. Its translation is CASSVSEGSYNEQFF.